The present T cell receptor beta chain was sequenced within a study of identical twins. One entry per CDR3 protein, called by TCRdb with MiXCR from the 5' RACE reads. Here the sample spans approximately 190,000 distinct CDR3 sequences, 15% being singletons. The CDR3 consists of 15 residues. Germline CDR1 is LNHNV and CDR2 is YYDKDF (reference sequence). With 1 base clipped from V and 4 bases from J, the junction kept 4 bases outside the gene matches. A further study also used this sample, focusing on T cells expressing NK-cell markers. This second study says: Serological testing identified seven of the eight sequenced donors as HCMV-seropositive and one as seronegative. Also leading the CD3+CD56-NKG2C+ fraction in a handful of donors were these clonotypes.

The sequence came from a woman between 18 and 29 years old in good health. This chain joins TRBV15 and TRBJ2-3, with TRBD2 identical over 8 bases. The sample taken for sequencing was CD8+ T cells sorted from blood. CDR3 bases: TGTGCCACCAGCAGAGCGGGGGGGCCCGCAGATACGCAGTATTTT. It specifies CATSRAGGPADTQYF.